Below are 27 T cell receptor beta chains sequenced from a single sample in a study of CD8+ T cells in alopecia areata (dated by TCRdb to 2017 to 2018). Library preparation used the immunoSEQ multiplex PCR assay. To provide template for TCR sequencing, every sample had RNA extracted and reverse transcribed into cDNA. The table comes from immuneACCESS by way of TCRdb, which keeps in-frame sequences with V and J called. Part of the clones is missing from these tables; in studies checked, under half for an unresolved V gene and the rest for unknown reasons. This sample comprises some 170,000 clones, approximately 59% of them detected only once. Jointly, the top ten make up 15% to 20% of the sample. The sample's treatment or condition label, decoded: oral pan-JAK inhibitor, 5-10 mg twice daily. The sequences come from CD4+ T cells sorted from blood, collected at roughly week 58, from a patient treated with tofacitinib. These receptors originate from a human donor with alopecia areata.

The chain couples TRBV7-2 to TRBJ2-3; 8 bases are a match to TRBD1. The CDR3 has 15 residues. V was clipped by 5 bases and J by 3 bases; unmatched bases: 7. Germline V CDR1 and CDR2: SGHTA, FQGNSA. The CDR3 nucleotides are TGTGCCAGCAGCGGACAGGGATATCAGACAGATACGCAGTATTTT. As protein: CASSGQGYQTDTQYF.

The chain employs TRBV6-5 and TRBJ2-1, with a tentative D call TRBD1 (6 bases). Germline lookup yields CDR1 MNHEY and CDR2 SVGAGI. CDR3 length: 14 amino acids. V lost 6 bases to trimming and J lost 5 bases, with 14 bases between them. The CDR3, as DNA: TGTGCCAGCAGACGGGCGACAGGCGACAATGAGCAGTTCTTC. Translated: CASRRATGDNEQFF.

This clone was observed a handful of times. The same CDR3 is also encoded by other DNA sequences in this sample. The V and J genes are TRBV29-1 and TRBJ2-3; 7 bases line up with TRBD2. From germline, CDR1 is SQVTM and CDR2 ANQGSEA. The CDR3 has 13 amino acids. V shed 1 base, J shed 3 bases, and the junction held 1 base outside the gene matches. The CDR3 spells CSVEVGGTDTQYF. The DNA of the CDR3 is TGCAGCGTTGAAGTGGGGGGGACAGATACGCAGTATTTT.

The chain couples TRBV6-1 to TRBJ1-5; no clear D gene. Germline V gene lookup returns CDR1 MNHNS and CDR2 SASEGT. The CDR3 has 11 residues. Trimming stripped 7 bases from V and 7 bases from J, with 8 bases between. The CDR3, as DNA: TGTGCCAGCATGGGAGAGCAGCCCCAGCATTTT. Protein sequence: CASMGEQPQHF.

The rearrangement joins TRBV5-1 to TRBJ2-7; tentative D call: TRBD2 (6 bases). Germline V gene lookup returns CDR1 SGHRS and CDR2 YFSETQ. V was shortened by 0 bases and J by 2 bases, with 15 bases between the two germline ends. CDR3 size: 16 residues. CDR3 amino acids: CASSLAGGELPYEQYF. In DNA, the CDR3 is TGCGCCAGCAGCTTGGCGGGCGGGGAGCTCCCCTACGAGCAGTACTTC.

This clone was seen more than once but under ten times. The chain couples TRBV5-1 to TRBJ1-5, with a possible D match to TRBD1 (6 bases). In germline, CDR1 is SGHRS, CDR2 YFSETQ. This CDR3 spans 15 amino acids. Trimming took 1 base from V and 2 from J, leaving 10 bases between them. In DNA, the CDR3 is TGCGCCAGCAGCTTGTCAGGGGCAGGCAATCAGCCCCAGCATTTT. It codes for CASSLSGAGNQPQHF.

A few counts support this clone. This chain connects TRBV7-9 to TRBJ2-1, with a weak D call TRBD2 (5 bases). The CDR3 totals 12 residues. Germline CDR1 reads SEHNR; CDR2 reads FQNEAQ (reference sequence). The V end was cut by 6 bases, the J end by 7 bases, with 10 bases between. CDR3 in DNA: TGTGCCAGCAGAGCGACGGGGAATGAGCAGTTCTTC. It yields the protein CASRATGNEQFF.

This chain uses TRBV14 with TRBJ2-7; D not certain. The CDR3 is 14 amino acids. V lost 0 bases, J lost 3 bases, and 9 bases lay in between. CDR1 is SGHDN and CDR2 is FVKESK in the germline V gene. The CDR3 DNA reads TGTGCCAGCAGCCAAGAACGGGCCCGCTACGAGCAGTACTTC. Translation gives CASSQERARYEQYF. The full variable domain, completed using reference TRBV14 and TRBJ2-7, is EAGVTQFPSHSVIEKGQTVTLRCDPISGHDNLYWYRRVMGKEIKFLLHFVKESKQDESGMPNNRFLAERTGGTYSTLKVQPAELEDSGVYFCASSQERARYEQYFGPGTRLTVT.

This clone was counted between two and nine times. The chain recombines TRBV27 with TRBJ1-2; TRBD1 agrees at 7 bases. This CDR3 is built from 15 residues. V was clipped by 5 bases and J by 8 bases; unmatched bases: 14. Per germline, CDR1 MNHEY and CDR2 SMNVEV (reference sequence). The CDR3 loop reads CASSGNGQVALGYTF. DNA for the CDR3: TGTGCCAGCAGTGGAAACGGACAGGTTGCTTTAGGCTACACCTTC.

This sequence joins TRBV6-6 and TRBJ1-6; 10 bases line up with TRBD1. J was trimmed by 8 bases and V by 6 bases; bases with no gene match: 7. CDR1 is MNHNY and CDR2 is SVGAGI in the germline V gene (reference sequence). The CDR3 runs 15 residues. The CDR3 here is CASRATGTGDSPLHF. The CDR3 nucleotides read TGTGCCAGCAGGGCGACAGGGACAGGGGATTCACCCCTCCACTTT.

V and J are TRBV6-5 and TRBJ2-3; no firm D call. This CDR3 is built from 15 residues. The germline gives CDR1 MNHEY, CDR2 SVGAGI. The V end was cut by 2 bases, the J end by 1 base, with 10 bases between. CDR3 in DNA: TGTGCCAGCAGTTACCGTGGGGTCCGCACAGATACGCAGTATTTT. Its translation is CASSYRGVRTDTQYF.

J is TRBJ2-4 and V is TRBV9; D possibly corresponds to TRBD1 (6 bases). V was cut by 5 bases and J by 3 bases, with 15 bases left in between. CDR1 and CDR2 from the germline V gene are SGDLS and YYNGEE. The CDR3 is made up of 15 amino acids. CDR3 residues: CASSPIDRSKNIQYF. CDR3 bases: TGTGCCAGCAGTCCCATAGACAGGAGCAAAAACATTCAGTACTTC. The full variable domain, rest sourced from reference TRBV9 and TRBJ2-4, is DSGVTQTPKHLITATGQRVTLRCSPRSGDLSVYWYQQSLDQGLQFLIQYYNGEERAKGNILERFSAQQFPDLHSELNLSSLELGDSALYFCASSPIDRSKNIQYFGAGTRLSVL.

This clone showed up just once. The chain is built from TRBV5-8 and TRBJ2-7, with 9 bases fitting TRBD1. The V gene's germline CDR1 is SGHTS and CDR2 YDEGEE. V dropped 2 bases and J dropped 2; count of bases not matched to a gene: 2. The CDR3 contains 14 residues. Here the CDR3 reads CASSFRDRAYEQYF. The CDR3 bases are TGTGCCAGCAGCTTCCGGGACAGGGCCTACGAGCAGTACTTC.

The rearrangement joins TRBV23-1 to TRBJ1-4, with a possible D match to TRBD1 (5 bases). TRBV23-1 is given ORF status, its function remaining uncertain. The V and J ends lost 2 bases and 8 bases respectively, with 21 bases between them. The CDR3 runs 17 residues. The CDR3: CASSQIESGTDDEKLFF. CDR3 DNA: TGCGCCAGCAGTCAAATCGAGTCAGGGACGGATGACGAAAAACTGTTTTTT.

The CDR3 DNA follows: TGTGCCAGCAGTGCCTGTCGGCGGAACACTGAAGCTTTCTTT. This codes for CASSACRRNTEAFF. This chain connects TRBV6-4 to TRBJ1-1; no reliable D call. The CDR3 consists of 14 residues. Trimming took 4 bases from V and 1 from J, leaving 10 bases between them. Germline-derived CDR1 and CDR2 are MRHNA and SNTAGT.

The chain joins TRBV18 to TRBJ1-5; the D gene is possibly TRBD1 (6 bases). The V end lost 3 bases, the J end lost 0 bases, and 15 bases lay between the germline ends. Germline V CDR1 and CDR2: KGHSH, LQKENI. The CDR3 covers 17 residues. The CDR3 sequence: CASSPRGQEYSNQPQHF. For the CDR3, the DNA is TGTGCCAGCTCACCCCGGGGGCAGGAATATAGCAATCAGCCCCAGCATTTT.

This clone has only a few counts. The chain employs TRBV6-6 and TRBJ1-2; D may be TRBD1 (6 bases). The CDR3 consists of 11 residues. CDR1 is MNHNY, CDR2 SVGAGI, per germline (reference sequence). Trimming cost V 5 bases and J 7 bases, with 8 bases left between them. CDR3 in amino acids: CASSMGAGYTF. As DNA, the CDR3 is TGTGCCAGCAGTATGGGGGCTGGCTACACCTTC.

This chain connects TRBV6-5 to TRBJ1-2; a possible D gene is TRBD1 (6 bases). The ends were cut back, 5 bases at V and 8 bases at J, with 15 bases in the middle. The CDR3 has 13 residues. In germline, CDR1 is MNHEY, CDR2 SVGAGI. This CDR3 reads CASSQDSSGGYTF. The CDR3 bases are TGTGCCAGCAGTCAGGACAGTTCCGGCGGCTACACCTTC.

V and J are TRBV5-1 and TRBJ2-7; the D gene is possibly TRBD1 (6 bases). Germline V gene data show CDR1 as SGHRS and CDR2 as YFSETQ. V lost 1 base, J lost 3 bases, and 11 bases lay in between. The CDR3 is 14 amino acids. Here the CDR3 reads CASSLSQGIYEQYF. The CDR3 DNA reads as TGCGCCAGCAGCTTGTCTCAGGGGATCTACGAGCAGTACTTC.

This rearrangement joins TRBV30 to TRBJ2-5; tentative D call: TRBD2 (5 bases). In germline, CDR1 is GTSNPN, CDR2 SVGIG (reference sequence). V lost 2 bases and J lost 4, with 17 bases in between. The CDR3 totals 15 residues. The CDR3 coding sequence is TGTGCCTGGAGTCGGCTCGTCGGGGTCGGAGAGACCCAGTACTTC. This gives the protein CAWSRLVGVGETQYF. The whole variable domain, filled in from reference TRBV30 and TRBJ2-5, reads SQTIHQWPATLVQPVGSPLSLECTVEGTSNPNLYWYRQAAGRGLQLLFYSVGIGQISSEVPQNLSASRPQDRQFILSSKKLLLSDSGFYLCAWSRLVGVGETQYFGPGTRLLVL.

This clone was found a few times. The chain carries TRBV10-3 and TRBJ2-5; TRBD1 might be the D (7 bases). V lost 10 bases and J 2 bases, leaving 14 bases between the germline ends. CDR1 ENHRY and CDR2 SYGVKD come from the germline V gene. The CDR3 runs to 13 residues. The CDR3 DNA reads TGTGCCACCAGACAGGGAGGTCAAGAGACCCAGTACTTC. Protein: CATRQGGQETQYF.

The rearrangement uses TRBV5-1 and TRBJ2-5; either TRBD1 or TRBD2 may fit D (6 bases each). V gave up 3 bases and J gave up 5 bases, with 17 bases separating them. Germline lookup yields CDR1 SGHRS and CDR2 YFSETQ. The CDR3 has 15 amino acids. The CDR3 sequence: CASSSGRGQRETQYF. CDR3 DNA sequence: TGCGCCAGCAGCTCCGGCCGGGGGCAAAGGGAGACCCAGTACTTC.

This clone has only a few counts. This chain links TRBV5-1 with TRBJ2-3; TRBD2 agrees at 7 bases. The CDR3 loop spans 14 amino acids. Germline V gene sequence: CDR1 SGHRS, CDR2 YFSETQ. Losses at the gene ends were 4 bases for V and 3 bases for J; bases not matched to a gene: 5. The CDR3: CASSTGLETDTQYF. CDR3 coding DNA: TGCGCCAGCAGCACAGGACTAGAAACAGATACGCAGTATTTT.

Only one count was recorded for this clone. The V call is TRBV18, the J call TRBJ1-5, with D perhaps matching TRBD1 (5 bases). CDR1 and CDR2 (germline): KGHSH, LQKENI. V lost 1 base and J 1 base, leaving 5 bases between the germline ends. This CDR3 is built from 14 residues. The CDR3 nucleotides are TGTGCCAGCTCACCACGGGACAGCAATCAGCCCCAGCATTTT. Translated, it gives CASSPRDSNQPQHF. The full variable domain, completed using reference TRBV18 and TRBJ1-5, is NAGVMQNPRHLVRRRGQEARLRCSPMKGHSHVYWYRQLPEEGLKFMVYLQKENIIDESGMPKERFSAEFPKEGPSILRIQQVVRGDSAAYFCASSPRDSNQPQHFGDGTRLSIL.

The V gene is TRBV6-6, the J gene TRBJ2-4; D unresolved. Trimming cost V 2 bases and J 7 bases, with 3 bases left between them. The germline V gene encodes CDR1 MNHNY and CDR2 SVGAGI (reference sequence). The CDR3 is made up of 11 amino acids. The CDR3 nucleotides are TGTGCCAGCAGTTACGGGAACATTCAGTACTTC. Amino acids: CASSYGNIQYF.

CDR3 in amino acids: CASSLGAARDSPLHF. CDR3 nucleotide sequence: TGTGCCAGCAGCTTGGGAGCCGCGAGGGATTCACCCCTCCACTTT. The chain has TRBV5-6 and TRBJ1-6; D gene ambiguous. CDR1 is SGHDT and CDR2 is YYEEEE in the germline V gene. This CDR3 region has 15 residues. Trimming removed 0 bases from V and 8 bases from J, with 12 bases in between.

The chain links TRBV11-2 to TRBJ1-1, with no clear D. Germline-derived CDR1 and CDR2 are SGHAT and FQNNGV. The length of the CDR3 is 14 residues. V was shortened by 2 bases and J by 1 base, with 8 bases between the two germline ends. As DNA, the CDR3 is TGTGCCAGCAGCTTAACTCGGGGGAACACTGAAGCTTTCTTT. It codes for CASSLTRGNTEAFF. Full variable domain (outside the CDR3, taken from reference TRBV11-2 and TRBJ1-1): EAGVAQSPRYKIIEKRQSVAFWCNPISGHATLYWYQQILGQGPKLLIQFQNNGVVDDSQLPKDRFSAERLKGVDSTLKIQPAKLEDSAVYLCASSLTRGNTEAFFGQGTRLTVV.